These 5 T cell receptor beta chains came from one sample sequenced in a study of blood T cell repertoires in COVID-19. The assay was immunoSEQ multiplex PCR, and TCRdb's table has in-frame clones only and misses some. Among 150,000 or so clones, 80% to 90% were seen once, and the ten largest hold about 4.5%. The sequenced material came from PBMCs or T cells enriched from blood (not recorded which). The receptors stem from a man in his fifties or sixties who had recovered from COVID-19.

This clone was counted once. V usage is TRBV19 and J usage is TRBJ2-7; 8 bases map to TRBD2. This CDR3 comprises 15 residues. Germline V CDR1 and CDR2: LNHDA, SQIVND (reference sequence). Unmatched junction bases numbered 6, after V lost 4 bases and J lost 1 base. The CDR3 DNA is TGTGCCAGTAGTAACTCCCAGCGGGGGTCCTACGAGCAGTACTTC. Residues: CASSNSQRGSYEQYF.

The genes are TRBV10-1 and TRBJ2-7, with D unclear. Germline V CDR1 and CDR2: WNHNN, SYGVQD (reference sequence). The V end was cut by 7 bases, the J end by 0 bases, with 10 bases between. CDR3 size: 13 residues. The CDR3 spells CASMTPASYEQYF. CDR3 nucleotides: TGCGCCAGCATGACTCCGGCCTCCTACGAGCAGTACTTC.

This clone showed up just a few times. The chain couples TRBV28 to TRBJ2-2; D possibly corresponds to TRBD1 (6 bases). The germline gives CDR1 MDHEN, CDR2 SYDVKM. Trimming left V 5 bases short and J 5 bases short, with 15 bases between. The CDR3 covers 15 residues. CDR3 region: CASSTRQVGTGELFF. The CDR3 DNA reads as TGTGCCAGCAGTACCCGACAGGTGGGGACCGGGGAGCTGTTTTTT.

The chain carries TRBV6-5 and TRBJ2-2; 8 nucleotides line up with TRBD2. The V gene's germline CDR1 is MNHEY and CDR2 SVGAGI. The junction had 9 bases not matched to a gene; V was cut back by 7 bases and J by 5 bases. The CDR3 contains 15 residues. The CDR3: CASTTVGGRTGELFF. The DNA for the CDR3 is TGTGCCAGCACCACGGTGGGCGGGAGGACCGGGGAGCTGTTTTTT.

As to this clone: Other DNA sequences in this specimen translate into the identical CDR3. The CDR3 sequence is CASSPRQGVGYGYTF. The CDR3 region has the DNA TGTGCCAGCAGCCCCAGGCAGGGGGTCGGCTATGGCTACACCTTC. The chain carries TRBV9 and TRBJ1-2, with 7 bases matching TRBD1. Losses at the gene ends were 4 bases for V and 4 bases for J; bases not matched to a gene: 10. This CDR3 comprises 15 residues. CDR1 is SGDLS, CDR2 YYNGEE, per germline.